These 5 T cell receptor beta chains share one sample of origin, sequenced in a study of cytomegalovirus exposure and HLA in healthy donors. Use of 60 Vbeta and 13 Jbeta primers characterized the PCR. Data came from immunoSEQ multiplex PCR; TCRdb stores just in-frame clones and leaves some out. This sample carries 120,000 to 150,000 clones, 60% to 85% of them seen once, and the ten largest clones take around 3.6%. Input material: PBMCs. These receptors came from a young man in good health and CMV-seronegative.

This rearrangement joins TRBV13 to TRBJ2-1, with 14 nucleotides matching TRBD2. Germline loops: CDR1 PRHDT, CDR2 FYEKMQ (reference sequence). The CDR3 has 15 amino acids. J was trimmed by 9 bases and V by 5 bases; bases with no gene match: 6. CDR3 region: CASSEGLAGVSEQFF. CDR3 DNA: TGTGCCAGCAGCGAGGGACTAGCGGGAGTCAGTGAGCAGTTCTTC. Complete variable domain (other parts from reference TRBV13 and TRBJ2-1): AAGVIQSPRHLIKEKRETATLKCYPIPRHDTVYWYQQGPGQDPQFLISFYEKMQSDKGSIPDRFSAQQFSDYHSELNMSSLELGDSALYFCASSEGLAGVSEQFFGPGTRLTVL.

This clone was seen more than once but under ten times. This chain joins TRBV28 and TRBJ2-5, with 7 bases identical to TRBD1. The CDR3 extends over 15 amino acids. Germline V gene lookup returns CDR1 MDHEN and CDR2 SYDVKM. The ends lost 4 bases at V and 2 bases at J; junction bases unmatched: 7. The CDR3 loop reads CASSSHRGTQETQYF. The CDR3 DNA reads as TGTGCCAGCAGTTCCCACAGGGGCACTCAAGAGACCCAGTACTTC.

The chain carries TRBV28 and TRBJ1-2; D unclear. This CDR3 region has 13 residues. Germline CDR1 is MDHEN and CDR2 is SYDVKM. Trimming took off 6 bases at V and 2 bases at J, with 10 bases between the two ends. The CDR3 DNA sequence: TGTGCCAGCAGAGTAACGGGGAACTATGGCTACACCTTC. Protein: CASRVTGNYGYTF.

This clone has only a few counts. The chain joins TRBV5-6 to TRBJ2-7; possibly TRBD2 for D (6 bases). Per the germline V gene, CDR1 is SGHDT and CDR2 is YYEEEE. CDR3 length: 15 amino acids. V gave up 5 bases and J gave up 0 bases, with 15 bases separating them. CDR3 protein: CASSGGAPSSYEQYF. In nucleotides, the CDR3 is TGTGCCAGCAGTGGCGGGGCACCTAGCTCCTACGAGCAGTACTTC.

The chain links TRBV9 to TRBJ2-3; perhaps TRBD1 as D (7 bases). V dropped 4 bases and J dropped 2 bases, with 23 bases sitting between them. The CDR3 consists of 18 residues. Germline lookup yields CDR1 SGDLS and CDR2 YYNGEE. For the CDR3, the DNA is TGTGCCAGCAGCTCCAACCTCCATCAGGGGGGCTTCACAGATACGCAGTATTTT. Translating gives CASSSNLHQGGFTDTQYF. Drawing the rest from reference TRBV9 and TRBJ2-3, the complete variable domain is DSGVTQTPKHLITATGQRVTLRCSPRSGDLSVYWYQQSLDQGLQFLIQYYNGEERAKGNILERFSAQQFPDLHSELNLSSLELGDSALYFCASSSNLHQGGFTDTQYFGPGTRLTVL.